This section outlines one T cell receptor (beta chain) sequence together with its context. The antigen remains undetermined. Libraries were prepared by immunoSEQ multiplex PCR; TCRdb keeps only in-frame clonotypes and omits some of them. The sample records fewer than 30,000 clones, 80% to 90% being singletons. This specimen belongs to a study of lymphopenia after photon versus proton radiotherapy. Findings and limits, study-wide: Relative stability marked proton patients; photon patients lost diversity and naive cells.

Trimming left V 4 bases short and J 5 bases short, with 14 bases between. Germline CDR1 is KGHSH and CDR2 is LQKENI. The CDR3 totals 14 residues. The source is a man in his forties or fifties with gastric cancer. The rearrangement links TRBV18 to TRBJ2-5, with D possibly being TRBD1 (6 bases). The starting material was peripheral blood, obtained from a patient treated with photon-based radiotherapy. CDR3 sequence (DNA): TGTGCCAGCTCACGAAACCCAGGGGAGGAGACCCAGTACTTC. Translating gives CASSRNPGEETQYF.